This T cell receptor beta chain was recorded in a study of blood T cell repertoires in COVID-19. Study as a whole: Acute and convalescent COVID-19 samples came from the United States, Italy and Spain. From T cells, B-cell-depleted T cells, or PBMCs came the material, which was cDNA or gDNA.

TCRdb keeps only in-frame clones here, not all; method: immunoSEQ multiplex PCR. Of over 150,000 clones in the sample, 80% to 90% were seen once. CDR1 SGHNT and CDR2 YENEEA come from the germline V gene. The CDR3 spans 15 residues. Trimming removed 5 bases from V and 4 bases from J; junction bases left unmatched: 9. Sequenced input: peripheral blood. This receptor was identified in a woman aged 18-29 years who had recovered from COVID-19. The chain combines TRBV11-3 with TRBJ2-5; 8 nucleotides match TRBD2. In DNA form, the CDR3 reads TGTGCCAGCAGCCGCGGGAGGTGGTTTGCAGAGACCCAGTACTTC. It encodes CASSRGRWFAETQYF.